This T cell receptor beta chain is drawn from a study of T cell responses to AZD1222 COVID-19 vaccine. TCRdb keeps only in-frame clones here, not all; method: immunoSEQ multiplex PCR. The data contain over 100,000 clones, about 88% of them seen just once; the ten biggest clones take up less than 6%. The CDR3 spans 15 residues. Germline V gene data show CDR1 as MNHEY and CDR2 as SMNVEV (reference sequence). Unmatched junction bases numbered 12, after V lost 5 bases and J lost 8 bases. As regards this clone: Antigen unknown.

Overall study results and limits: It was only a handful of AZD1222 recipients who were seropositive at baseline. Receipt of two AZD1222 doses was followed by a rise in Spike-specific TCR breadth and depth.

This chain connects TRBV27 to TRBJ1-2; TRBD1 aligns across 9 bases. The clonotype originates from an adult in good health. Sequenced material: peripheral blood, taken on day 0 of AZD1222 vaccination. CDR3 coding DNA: TGTGCCAGCAGTGGTATACAGGGGGCAAGAAAAGGCTACACCTTC. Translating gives CASSGIQGARKGYTF.